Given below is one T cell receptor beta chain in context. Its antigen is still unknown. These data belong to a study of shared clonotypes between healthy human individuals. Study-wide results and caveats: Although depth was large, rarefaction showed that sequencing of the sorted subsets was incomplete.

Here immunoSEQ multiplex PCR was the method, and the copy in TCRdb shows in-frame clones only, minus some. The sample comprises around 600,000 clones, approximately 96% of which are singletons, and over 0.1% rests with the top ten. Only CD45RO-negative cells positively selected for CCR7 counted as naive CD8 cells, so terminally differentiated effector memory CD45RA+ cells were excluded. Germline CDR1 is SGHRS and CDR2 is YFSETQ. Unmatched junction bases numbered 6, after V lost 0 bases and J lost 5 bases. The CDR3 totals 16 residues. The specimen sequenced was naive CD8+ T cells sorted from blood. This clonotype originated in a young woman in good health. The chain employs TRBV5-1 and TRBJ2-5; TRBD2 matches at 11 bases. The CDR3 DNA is TGCGCCAGCAGCTTGGGGGCTAGCGGGAGGCAGGAGACCCAGTACTTC. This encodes CASSLGASGRQETQYF.